This T cell receptor beta chain emerged from a study of cytomegalovirus exposure and HLA in healthy donors (dated by TCRdb to about 2017). At the level of the whole study: According to an earlier analysis of a few hundred of the donors, about 179 million T cells yielded over 100 million unique TCR beta sequences and about 280 Gb of sequence data. Roughly 300 gigabases of sequencing data and approximately 80 million unique TCR sequences were included in an early release covering 550 to 800 HLA-typed donors. The genetic ancestry cluster associated with self-reported Caucasian donors included roughly four fifths of the roughly 390 genotyped donors. The study aimed to test whether cataloging public T cell receptors could reveal signatures of past pathogen exposure. The study profiled the T cell repertoires of under 850 subjects by immunosequencing and related them to cytomegalovirus serostatus. In addition to the first cohort of 666 subjects, a separate validation cohort of 120 different subjects was used. To predict cytomegalovirus infection status, the study brought together high-throughput TCR immunosequencing, statistical association of individual TCRs with disease status, and machine learning. A later analysis re-analyzed previously published TCR beta repertoires from roughly 630 donors and added high-resolution HLA genotyping to study TCR occurrence patterns. Rather than drawing on any new phenotypic data, the later analysis identified candidate immune exposures from TCR beta sequences and the way those sequences occurred across donors. To decide whether each TCR beta V gene segment behaved as functional or pseudogenic, an earlier analysis of 587 of the donors relied on high-throughput TCR beta sequencing. Donor age, sex, ethnicity and CMV serostatus were collected together with the repertoire data. A later genetic analysis used genome-wide SNP genotypes for about three fifths of the roughly 700 donors, treating that subset as a discovery cohort. Every repertoire in the discovery cohort had been generated on one and the same sequencing platform. HLA typing included class I and class II loci at four-digit resolution. The number of typed donors differed by locus: about 620-640 for A, B, C, DRB1 and DQB1; 522 for DQA1; roughly 600 for DPA1; and some 470 for DPB1. About five DR-DQ haplotypes were treated as single units for association and clustering because of strong linkage in the cohort. Among some 400 genotyped donors of the cohort, an average of around 250,000 unique TCR beta nucleotide sequences was sequenced per donor, of which approximately 18% were non-productive. Overall study results and their limits: In a later analysis, some 18,000 TCR beta sequences were associated with specific HLA alleles at a false discovery rate of 0.05. Because counts were too low, around 18 rarely observed V segments, including chromosome 9 orphons, were left out of the earlier analysis of over 550 of the donors. While some public TCRs were present in many individuals, most TCR sequences turned up only very rarely across donors. According to the authors, the approach could potentially be generalized to other disease states and immunological phenotypes. This cohort had only TCR beta chains sequenced, and the lack of alpha or paired-chain data limited which features could be detected. Most CMV-associated TCR beta chains appeared to be HLA-restricted in a later analysis, and the HLA associations seemed to be driven largely by CMV exposure. The sequencing pipeline was judged likely to have produced a cluster of highly shared sequence variants as a technical artifact. An earlier analysis of approximately 500 of the donors showed that most TCR beta V segments appeared in productive rearrangements either about 87% or about 30% of the time, which broadly matched IMGT annotations. A later analysis reported that several top co-occurrence clusters appeared linked to parvovirus B19, influenza, CMV and Epstein-Barr virus. In vitro tests confirmed that a few of the cytomegalovirus-associated TCR beta chains recognize cytomegalovirus antigens. A later genetic analysis associated a missense DCLRE1C variant with V-gene and J-gene trimming of TCR beta chains, and an independent cohort replicated the association. The only immune exposure information available for the cohort was CMV serostatus. Linkage disequilibrium might explain the correlated functional status among segregating V segments, but an unknown experimental factor could not be ruled out. Assigning TCR associations to individual alleles was difficult when HLA alleles, especially DR and DQ, strongly co-occurred. A later analysis found that HLA-associated TCR beta chains were more clonally expanded and had lower generation probabilities than equally common non-associated chains. In both the original and validation cohorts, the classifier was reported to diagnose cytomegalovirus status with high specificity and sensitivity. According to a later analysis, TCR association rates differed among HLA loci, with DRB1 alleles showing the most associated TCRs and HLA-C alleles showing the fewest. Presence/absence analyses assumed roughly uniform sequencing depth across donors, an assumption that may not hold. The 87-base-pair reads could not distinguish some IMGT-functional V segments, including TRBV6-2 and TRBV6-3, so those segments were excluded. A further reported finding was that TCR beta sequences accurately predicted the HLA-A and HLA-B alleles for most subjects in the first cohort. Compared with the approximately 670-donor mean, donors in an Asian-associated ancestry cluster had fewer N-insertions in productive TCRs, according to a later genetic analysis. The study listed over 150 TCR beta chains as associated with cytomegalovirus. Because some donors lacked HLA typing at each locus, the association tests relied only on the typed subset.

As for this clone: The antigen this receptor binds is unknown. No per-base quality is available; no much larger clone lies one base away.

Libraries were made using the immunoSEQ multiplex PCR assay. The multiplex PCR relied on a mix of 60 forward primers for TCR Vbeta segments and 13 reverse primers for TCR Jbeta segments. Amplification of the CDR3 region of rearranged TCR beta genes was performed with a multiplex PCR assay on genomic DNA. The Illumina HiSeq System was used to sequence the amplified TCR beta libraries as 87-base-pair reads. On the authors' methods: A later analysis counted approximately 74 million unique TCR beta chains across the 550 to 750 repertoires, and 9.5 million to 11 million of these chains were shared by at least two donors. To remove PCR and sequencing errors, raw reads were error-corrected and collapsed into unique sequences using a nearest-neighbor algorithm that merged closely related sequences. Alignment of CDR3 sequences to IMGT reference sequences was used to assign V, D and J gene segments. For a sequence to be retained, a match of at least six nucleotides to both a V gene segment and a J gene segment was required. Rearrangements were classified as productive when the CDR3 lacked stop codons and remained in frame with V and J, and all other rearrangements were classified as non-productive. CDR3 was defined by IMGT convention, running from the second conserved V-encoded cysteine to the conserved J-encoded phenylalanine. Sequences without an unambiguous match to a single V gene segment were excluded from the earlier analysis of about 640 of the donors. In an earlier analysis of roughly 500 of the donors, V segments were called functional above 56.7% productive rearrangements and were called segregating when the between-donor standard deviation exceeded 5%. A statistical classification framework was built for diagnosing cytomegalovirus status from the catalog of TCR beta chain sequences. In a later analysis, TCR nucleotide sequences were compared against IMGT/GENE-DB human TR gene sequences so that V and J genes could be assigned. Using the TCRdist pipeline, a later analysis assigned CDR3 sequences along with most-parsimonious VDJ recombination scenarios. In a later analysis, every TCR beta chain was defined by the combination of its CDR3 amino acid sequence and its V-gene family, and reads without a unique V-gene family were dropped. As a way to deal with suspected cross-contamination and a sequencing artifact, a later analysis dropped 450 to 700 nucleotide sequences that were highly shared and had low generation probability. In a later analysis, a clonal expansion index for each public chain was calculated from normalized within-repertoire ranks of inferred template counts. In a later analysis, generation probabilities were computed with a VDJ recombination model fitted to out-of-frame rearrangements, and the resulting probabilities were checked against IGoR. A later analysis scored TCR-TCR, TCR-HLA and TCR-CMV co-occurrence with hypergeometric tests, applying a repertoire-size bias correction to TCR pairs. To estimate false discovery rates, a later analysis permuted the HLA or CMV assignments 20 times. A later analysis grouped co-occurring TCRs with DBSCAN, adding TCRdist sequence similarity when clustering within HLA-allele-positive subsets. Co-occurrence clustering excluded repertoires with fewer than 30,000 or more than 120,000 public chains, plus five with anomalous nucleotide sharing. TCRdb provides this immuneACCESS table in a form limited to in-frame rearrangements. Some clones are lacking; in checked studies, under half of them reflect an unresolved V gene, and why the rest are absent is not known. From that table come the V and J calls and clone size; the DNA was used to work out D and trimming. This sample holds 250,000 to 350,000 clones; 86% were observed only once. The ten biggest clones cover less than 4.5% of the sample.

Measured from the cysteine to the phenylalanine, the CDR3 is 13 residues long. The sequence is cut down to CDR3 DNA, 39 bases in frame from base 1. V and J lose 8 bases and 6 bases, and a span of 14 bases separates them. Reading the germline V gene gives CDR1 MNHNS and CDR2 SASEGT. The cohort comprised around 690 healthy bone marrow donors. At the time of sampling, all cohort members were nominally healthy, though unrecorded immune exposures were likely present. The donor tested CMV seropositive, placing the donor among the 289 seropositive members of the cohort. Each donor provided a peripheral blood sample, and peripheral blood mononuclear cells were used for TCR beta sequencing. Genomic DNA extraction from the blood cell samples was performed with the Qiagen DNeasy Blood Extraction Kit.

The source material was PBMCs. The receptor chain draws on TRBV6-1 and TRBJ2-1; a weak D assignment points to TRBD2 (6 bases agree). This sequence was found in a man aged 35-49 years in good health and CMV-seropositive. The CDR3 reads as follows: CASGGTPLNEQFF. DNA sequence: TGTGCCAGCGGCGGGACTCCCCTCAATGAGCAGTTCTTC.